This record looks at one T cell receptor (beta chain) sequence and its context. As processed by the authors: Amplifying reference gene primers gave estimates of nucleated cell counts. This table comes from immunoSEQ multiplex PCR, and its TCRdb copy is limited to in-frame clones, with some not included. V, J and clone size are taken as reported in that table, and D and trimming were inferred from the DNA itself. This sample yields 100,000 to 120,000 clones, of which over 75% are seen a single time; around 4.1% belongs to the top ten. This sample was included in a study of blood T cell repertoires in COVID-19. Looking at the study overall: Specimens from acute and convalescent COVID-19 originated in the United States, Italy and Spain. The cDNA or gDNA used as material had been derived from T cells, B-cell-depleted T cells, or PBMCs.

The CDR3 sequence is 15 residues long. Trimming took 0 bases from V and 8 from J, leaving 14 bases between them. The germline CDR1 and CDR2 sequences are SNHLY and FYNNEI. Material for sequencing was peripheral blood. This clonotype was sampled from a man in his fifties or sixties with acute or convalescent COVID-19. This chain connects TRBV2 to TRBJ1-3; tentatively, D is TRBD1 (6 bases). CDR3 nucleotide sequence: TGTGCCAGCAGTGAAGCGGGCAGGGGTCGGGACACCATATATTTT. Its translation: CASSEAGRGRDTIYF.